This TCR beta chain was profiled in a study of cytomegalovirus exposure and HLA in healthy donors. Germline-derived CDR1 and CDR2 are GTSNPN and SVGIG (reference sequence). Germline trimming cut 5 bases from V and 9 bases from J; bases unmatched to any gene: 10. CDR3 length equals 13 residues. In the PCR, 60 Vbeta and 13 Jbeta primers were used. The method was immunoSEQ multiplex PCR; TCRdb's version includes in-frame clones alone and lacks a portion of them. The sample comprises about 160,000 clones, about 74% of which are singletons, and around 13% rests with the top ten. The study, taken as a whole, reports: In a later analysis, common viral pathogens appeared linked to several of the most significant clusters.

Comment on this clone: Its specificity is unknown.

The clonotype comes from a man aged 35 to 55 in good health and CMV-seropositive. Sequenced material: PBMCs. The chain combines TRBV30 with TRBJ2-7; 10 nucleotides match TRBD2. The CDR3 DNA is TGTGCCTGGTCCGGGACTAGCGCCTTCCTGCAGTACTTC. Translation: CAWSGTSAFLQYF. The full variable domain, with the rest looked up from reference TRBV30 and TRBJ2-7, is SQTIHQWPATLVQPVGSPLSLECTVEGTSNPNLYWYRQAAGRGLQLLFYSVGIGQISSEVPQNLSASRPQDRQFILSSKKLLLSDSGFYLCAWSGTSAFLQYFGPGTRLTVT.